This is a list of T cell receptor beta chains from one sample in a study of cytomegalovirus exposure and HLA in healthy donors. Here immunoSEQ multiplex PCR was the method, and the copy in TCRdb shows in-frame clones only, minus some. Among fewer than 100,000 clones listed, roughly two thirds were seen once. Sequenced: PBMCs. Receptors originate from a female donor in good health and CMV-seronegative. Both conserved end residues are part of each CDR3. D genes are given only for firm matches. Clone size is shown for a subset of rows, as once, few, many or a class of expanded clone.

D gene: NA; clone size: NA; V gene: TRBV30; J gene: TRBJ1-1; CDR3 DNA: TGTGCCTGGAACCTTCGGACAAACACTGAAGCTTTCTTT; CDR3 protein: CAWNLRTNTEAFF
D gene: TRBD2; clone size: NA; V gene: TRBV30; J gene: TRBJ2-2; CDR3 DNA: TGTGCCGCCGTAACCGGGACTAGTAAGAGGGGTTGGCGGGAACTGTTTTTT; CDR3 protein: CAAVTGTSKRGWRELFF
D gene: TRBD2; clone size: NA; V gene: TRBV10-1; J gene: TRBJ2-1; CDR3 DNA: TGCGCCAGCAGCCGAGGACTAGATCGGGATGAGCAGTTCTTC; CDR3 protein: CASSRGLDRDEQFF
D gene: NA; clone size: NA; V gene: TRBV30; J gene: TRBJ2-2; CDR3 DNA: TGTGCCTGGACAGGCCCCGTGGCCGGGGAGCTGTTTTTT; CDR3 protein: CAWTGPVAGELFF
D gene: TRBD2; clone size: NA; V gene: TRBV11-2; J gene: TRBJ2-7; CDR3 DNA: TGTGCCAGCAGCTTAGGTCTAGCGGGAACCTACGAGCAGTACTTC; CDR3 protein: CASSLGLAGTYEQYF
D gene: NA; clone size: NA; V gene: TRBV18; J gene: TRBJ1-4; CDR3 DNA: TGTGCCAGCTCACCCCGTGGGGGAGGTGAAAAACTGTTTTTT; CDR3 protein: CASSPRGGGEKLFF
D gene: NA; clone size: few; V gene: TRBV9; J gene: TRBJ2-3; CDR3 DNA: TGTGCCAGCAGCGTAATGGCGGGGGCGAAAGATACGCAGTATTTT; CDR3 protein: CASSVMAGAKDTQYF
D gene: NA; clone size: few; V gene: TRBV6-5; J gene: TRBJ1-1; CDR3 DNA: TGTGCCAGCACCGCCCTCGTCGGCACTGAAGCTTTCTTT; CDR3 protein: CASTALVGTEAFF
D gene: NA; clone size: many; V gene: TRBV9; J gene: TRBJ2-1; CDR3 DNA: TGTGCCAGCAGCGTAGTAAACAACAATGAGCAGTTCTTC; CDR3 protein: CASSVVNNNEQFF
D gene: TRBD2; clone size: few; V gene: TRBV5-1; J gene: TRBJ2-7; CDR3 DNA: TGCGCCAGCAGCCCGCTAGCGGGAGGTCCCTACGAGCAGTACTTC; CDR3 protein: CASSPLAGGPYEQYF
D gene: TRBD1; clone size: NA; V gene: TRBV6-5; J gene: TRBJ2-7; CDR3 DNA: TGTGCCAGCAGTTACCAGGGGGCGACCGAGCAGTACTTC; CDR3 protein: CASSYQGATEQYF
D gene: TRBD2; clone size: few; V gene: TRBV6-4; J gene: TRBJ2-7; CDR3 DNA: TGTGCCAGCAGTGAACTAGCGGGAGCCTACGAGCAGTACTTC; CDR3 protein: CASSELAGAYEQYF
D gene: TRBD1; clone size: NA; V gene: TRBV2; J gene: TRBJ2-7; CDR3 DNA: TGTGCCAGCAGTGCGTTCGCCGGGACAGGGGCCTACGAGCAGTACTTC; CDR3 protein: CASSAFAGTGAYEQYF
D gene: NA; clone size: NA; V gene: TRBV5-5; J gene: TRBJ1-1; CDR3 DNA: TGTGCCAGCAGTCTACGGGACACTGAAGCTTTCTTT; CDR3 protein: CASSLRDTEAFF
D gene: TRBD2; clone size: NA; V gene: TRBV30; J gene: TRBJ2-1; CDR3 DNA: TGTGCCTGGAGGCTCGGCGGGAGGGGTGAGCAGTTCTTC; CDR3 protein: CAWRLGGRGEQFF
D gene: NA; clone size: NA; V gene: TRBV4-3; J gene: TRBJ2-5; CDR3 DNA: TGCGCCAGCAGCCAGTGGAGTACCCAAGAGACCCAGTACTTC; CDR3 protein: CASSQWSTQETQYF
D gene: TRBD1; clone size: NA; V gene: TRBV5-1; J gene: TRBJ2-7; CDR3 DNA: TGCGCCAGCAGCTCCCTGACAGGGACCGCCTACGAGCAGTACTTC; CDR3 protein: CASSSLTGTAYEQYF
D gene: TRBD1; clone size: NA; V gene: TRBV7-9; J gene: TRBJ1-5; CDR3 DNA: TGTGCCAGCAGCTTGACAGGGGGCTCTCAGCCCCAGCATTTT; CDR3 protein: CASSLTGGSQPQHF
D gene: TRBD2; clone size: NA; V gene: TRBV6-5; J gene: TRBJ2-7; CDR3 DNA: TGTGCCAGCAGTTCCACGACTAGCGGGAGTGCGTTGAGGCAGTACTTC; CDR3 protein: CASSSTTSGSALRQYF
D gene: TRBD2; clone size: NA; V gene: TRBV28; J gene: TRBJ2-1; CDR3 DNA: TGTGCCAGCAGTCTCCCCGAGACTAGCGGGAGAGGTGGGTCCTACAATGAGCAGTTCTTC; CDR3 protein: CASSLPETSGRGGSYNEQFF
D gene: NA; clone size: NA; V gene: TRBV29-1; J gene: TRBJ2-2; CDR3 DNA: TGCAGCGTTGAATGGGAGCTCCCCGGGGAGCTGTTTTTT; CDR3 protein: CSVEWELPGELFF
D gene: NA; clone size: NA; V gene: TRBV4-1; J gene: TRBJ1-1; CDR3 DNA: TGCGCCAGCAGCCTAGCGGGGGAGGAAGCTTTCTTT; CDR3 protein: CASSLAGEEAFF
D gene: NA; clone size: NA; V gene: TRBV7-9; J gene: TRBJ2-5; CDR3 DNA: TGTGCCAGCAGCAACCAAGGGGTGCAAGAGACCCAGTACTTC; CDR3 protein: CASSNQGVQETQYF
D gene: NA; clone size: few; V gene: TRBV18; J gene: TRBJ1-2; CDR3 DNA: TGTGCCAGCTCACCGCGTGGAGCAGGCTACACCTTC; CDR3 protein: CASSPRGAGYTF
D gene: NA; clone size: NA; V gene: TRBV2; J gene: TRBJ2-7; CDR3 DNA: TGTGCCAGCACCCGGACAGTAACCTCCTACGAGCAGTACTTC; CDR3 protein: CASTRTVTSYEQYF